This T cell receptor (beta chain) was sequenced in a study of blood T cell repertoires in COVID-19. Across the study: The study drew acute and convalescent COVID-19 samples from the United States, Italy and Spain.

In germline, CDR1 is SGHRS, CDR2 YFSETQ. The V and J ends lost 7 bases and 6 bases respectively, with 7 bases between them. The CDR3 is 11 residues long. The assay was immunoSEQ multiplex PCR, and TCRdb's table has in-frame clones only and misses some. The sample records 270,000 or so clones, approximately 87% being singletons. Seattle-derived patients entered the study during active infection and were followed longitudinally. Sequences were obtained from peripheral blood. V usage is TRBV5-1 and J usage is TRBJ2-2; D gene uncertain. The TCR comes from a woman younger than 45 with COVID-19, enrolled during active disease. The CDR3 here is CASHLSGELFF. The CDR3 DNA reads TGCGCCAGCCATTTGTCCGGGGAGCTGTTTTTT.